The present entry profiles one T cell receptor (beta chain) with its context. The antigen is undetermined. The PCR had 60 Vbeta and 13 Jbeta primers. Measured with immunoSEQ multiplex PCR; TCRdb has only the in-frame clones, and not every one. The sample records 100,000 or so clones, about 83% being singletons. This record comes from a study of cytomegalovirus exposure and HLA in healthy donors. Germline lookup yields CDR1 KGHSH and CDR2 LQKENI. There are 16 residues in the CDR3. V was pared by 2 bases and J by 5 bases, with 9 bases of the junction left unmatched. General study findings and limits: A list of 150 or so TCR beta chains associated with cytomegalovirus was given. Common viral pathogens (according to a later analysis) appeared linked to several of the most significant clusters. A cluster of highly shared sequence variants was likely a sequencing artifact.

The sequence was collected from a man aged 18 to 29 in good health and CMV-seronegative. The sequencing sample was made of PBMCs. The V call is TRBV18, the J call TRBJ2-5; 9 bases align to TRBD2. For the CDR3, the DNA is TGTGCCAGCTCACCAAGACCGCGGGAGGGATACGAGACCCAGTACTTC. This codes for CASSPRPREGYETQYF.